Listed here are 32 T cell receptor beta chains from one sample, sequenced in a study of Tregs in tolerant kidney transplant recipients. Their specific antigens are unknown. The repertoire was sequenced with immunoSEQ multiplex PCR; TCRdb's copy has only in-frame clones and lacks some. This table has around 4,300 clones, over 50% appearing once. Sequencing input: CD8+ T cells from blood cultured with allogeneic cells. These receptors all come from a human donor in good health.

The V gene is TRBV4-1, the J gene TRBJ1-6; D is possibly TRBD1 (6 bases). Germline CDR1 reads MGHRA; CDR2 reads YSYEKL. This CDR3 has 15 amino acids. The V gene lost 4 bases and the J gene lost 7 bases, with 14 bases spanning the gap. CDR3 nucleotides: TGCGCCAGCAGCCTGGGGGCCTTTTGGAATTCACCCCTCCACTTT. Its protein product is CASSLGAFWNSPLHF.

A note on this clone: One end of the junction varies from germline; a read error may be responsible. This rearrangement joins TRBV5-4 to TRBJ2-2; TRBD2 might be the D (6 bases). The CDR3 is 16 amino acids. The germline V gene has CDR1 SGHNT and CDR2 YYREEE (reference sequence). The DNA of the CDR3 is TGTGCCAGCAGCTTGAAAGGACTCGGGAGACACCGGGGAGCTGTTTTT. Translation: CASSLKGLGRHRGAVF.

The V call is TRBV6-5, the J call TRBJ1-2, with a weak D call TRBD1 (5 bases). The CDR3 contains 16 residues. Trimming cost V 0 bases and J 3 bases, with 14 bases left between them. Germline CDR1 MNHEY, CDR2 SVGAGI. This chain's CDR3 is CASSYSGGRGDYGYTF. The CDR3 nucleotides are TGTGCCAGCAGTTACTCAGGAGGGAGAGGGGACTATGGCTACACCTTC.

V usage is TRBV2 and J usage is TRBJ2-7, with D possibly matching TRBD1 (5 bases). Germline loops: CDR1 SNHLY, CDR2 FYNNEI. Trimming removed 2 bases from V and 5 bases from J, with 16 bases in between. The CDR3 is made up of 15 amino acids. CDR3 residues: CASSERAGSSHEQYF. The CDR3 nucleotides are TGTGCCAGCAGTGAAAGGGCAGGGTCTTCCCACGAGCAGTACTTC.

In DNA, the CDR3 is TGTGCCAGCAGCCCGGTGAGCGGGCGTTCCTACAATGAGCAGTTCTTC. This codes for CASSPVSGRSYNEQFF. The rearrangement links TRBV9 to TRBJ2-1, with D perhaps matching TRBD2 (6 bases). Germline lookup yields CDR1 SGDLS and CDR2 YYNGEE. There are 16 residues in the CDR3. Trimming removed 4 bases from V and 1 base from J, with 15 bases in between.

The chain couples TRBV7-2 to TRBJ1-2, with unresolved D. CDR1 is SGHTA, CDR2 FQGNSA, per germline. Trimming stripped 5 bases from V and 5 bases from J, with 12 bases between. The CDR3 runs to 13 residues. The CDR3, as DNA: TGTGCCAGCAGCGCTTGGACTCCTTATGGCTACACCTTC. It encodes CASSAWTPYGYTF.

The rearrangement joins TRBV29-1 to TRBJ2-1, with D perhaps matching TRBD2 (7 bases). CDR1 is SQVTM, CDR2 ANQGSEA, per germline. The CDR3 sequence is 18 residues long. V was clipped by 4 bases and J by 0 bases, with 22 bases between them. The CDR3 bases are TGCAGCGTTGTATATGGGGGGGCGAATCCGAGCTCCTACAATGAGCAGTTCTTC. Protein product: CSVVYGGANPSSYNEQFF.

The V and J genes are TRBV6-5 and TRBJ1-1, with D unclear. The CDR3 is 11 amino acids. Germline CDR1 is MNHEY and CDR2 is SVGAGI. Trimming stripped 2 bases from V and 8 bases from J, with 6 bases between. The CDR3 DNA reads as TGTGCCAGCAGTTACGTGGGGGAAGCTTTCTTT. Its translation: CASSYVGEAFF.

CDR3 in DNA: TGCGCCAGCAGCCCGAGGAGCGGGGGATTATACAATGAGCAGTTCTTC. This gives the protein CASSPRSGGLYNEQFF. V gene TRBV4-1 combines with J gene TRBJ2-1, with 8 bases that match TRBD2. The CDR3 runs 16 residues. CDR1 is MGHRA, CDR2 YSYEKL, per germline. Trimming took 4 bases from V and 4 from J; bases not matched to a gene: 9.

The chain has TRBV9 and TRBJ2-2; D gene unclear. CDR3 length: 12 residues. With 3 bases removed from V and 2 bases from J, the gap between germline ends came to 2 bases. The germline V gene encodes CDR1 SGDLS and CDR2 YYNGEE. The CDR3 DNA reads TGTGCCAGCAGCGAAAACACCGGGGAGCTGTTTTTT. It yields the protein CASSENTGELFF.

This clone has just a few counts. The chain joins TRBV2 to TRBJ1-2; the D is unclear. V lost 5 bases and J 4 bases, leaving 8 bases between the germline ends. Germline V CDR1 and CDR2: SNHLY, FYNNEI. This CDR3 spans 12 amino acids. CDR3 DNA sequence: TGTGCCAGCAGTCTTGGTACCTATGGCTACACCTTC. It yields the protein CASSLGTYGYTF.

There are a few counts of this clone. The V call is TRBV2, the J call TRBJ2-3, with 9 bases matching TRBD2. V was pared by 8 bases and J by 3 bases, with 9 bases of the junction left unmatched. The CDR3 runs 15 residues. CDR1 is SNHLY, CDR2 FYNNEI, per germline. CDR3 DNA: TGTGCCAGCGGGTTGACTAGCGGTCTGACAGATACGCAGTATTTT. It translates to CASGLTSGLTDTQYF.

Written as DNA, the CDR3 is TGTGCCAGCAGCTTAGGGGCGAGTACGCAGTATTTT. Translation gives CASSLGASTQYF. The chain couples TRBV11-2 to TRBJ2-3; no clear D. Trimming removed 1 base from V and 8 bases from J, with 7 bases in between. This CDR3 is 12 amino acids long. The germline gives CDR1 SGHAT, CDR2 FQNNGV.

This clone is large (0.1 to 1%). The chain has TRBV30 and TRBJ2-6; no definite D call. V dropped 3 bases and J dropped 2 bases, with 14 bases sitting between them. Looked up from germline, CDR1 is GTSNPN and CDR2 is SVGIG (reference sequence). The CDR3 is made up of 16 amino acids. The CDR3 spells CAWSGVVGPGANVLTF. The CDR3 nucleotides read TGTGCCTGGAGCGGAGTAGTCGGTCCTGGGGCCAACGTCCTGACTTTC.

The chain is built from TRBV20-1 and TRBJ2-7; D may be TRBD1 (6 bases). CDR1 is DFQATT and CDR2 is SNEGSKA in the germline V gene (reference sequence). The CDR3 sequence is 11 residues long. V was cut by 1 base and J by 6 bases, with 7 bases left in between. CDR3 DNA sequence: TGCAGTGCTAGAGGGGGGCGCGAGCAGTACTTC. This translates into CSARGGREQYF.

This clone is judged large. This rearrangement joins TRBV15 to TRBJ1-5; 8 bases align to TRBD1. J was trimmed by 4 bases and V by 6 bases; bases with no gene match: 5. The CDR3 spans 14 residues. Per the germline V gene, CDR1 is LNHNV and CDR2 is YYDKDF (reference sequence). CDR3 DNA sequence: TGTGCCACCAGGGGACAGGTTGGGAATCAGCCCCAGCATTTT. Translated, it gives CATRGQVGNQPQHF.

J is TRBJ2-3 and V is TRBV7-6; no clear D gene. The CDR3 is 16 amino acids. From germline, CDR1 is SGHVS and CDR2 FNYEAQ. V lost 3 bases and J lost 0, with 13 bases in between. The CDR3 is CASSFFSAASTDTQYF. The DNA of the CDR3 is TGTGCCAGCAGCTTTTTTTCGGCAGCTAGCACAGATACGCAGTATTTT.

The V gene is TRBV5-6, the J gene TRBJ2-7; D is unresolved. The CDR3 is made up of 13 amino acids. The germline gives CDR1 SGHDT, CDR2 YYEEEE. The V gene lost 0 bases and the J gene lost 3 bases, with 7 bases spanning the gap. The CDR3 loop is CASSLDGYYEQYF. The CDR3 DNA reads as TGTGCCAGCAGCTTGGATGGGTACTACGAGCAGTACTTC.

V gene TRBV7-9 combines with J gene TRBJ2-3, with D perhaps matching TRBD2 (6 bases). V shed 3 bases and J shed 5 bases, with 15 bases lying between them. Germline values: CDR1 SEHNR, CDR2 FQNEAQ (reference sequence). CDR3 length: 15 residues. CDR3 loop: CASSFWGQGGDTQYF. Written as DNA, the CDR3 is TGTGCCAGCAGCTTTTGGGGTCAGGGAGGAGATACGCAGTATTTT.

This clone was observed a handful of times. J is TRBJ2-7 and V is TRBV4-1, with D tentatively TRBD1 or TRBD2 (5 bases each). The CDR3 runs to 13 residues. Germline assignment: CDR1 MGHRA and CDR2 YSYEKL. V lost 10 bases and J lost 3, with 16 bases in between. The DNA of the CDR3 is TGCGCCACCTCCTGGGACCGGGGCTACGAGCAGTACTTC. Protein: CATSWDRGYEQYF.

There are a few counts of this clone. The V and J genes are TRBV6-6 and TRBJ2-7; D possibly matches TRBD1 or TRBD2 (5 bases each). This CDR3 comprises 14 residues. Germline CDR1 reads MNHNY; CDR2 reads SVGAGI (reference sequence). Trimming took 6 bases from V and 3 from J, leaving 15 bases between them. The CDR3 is CASRRPGTFYEQYF. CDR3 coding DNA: TGTGCCAGCAGAAGGCCAGGGACCTTCTACGAGCAGTACTTC.

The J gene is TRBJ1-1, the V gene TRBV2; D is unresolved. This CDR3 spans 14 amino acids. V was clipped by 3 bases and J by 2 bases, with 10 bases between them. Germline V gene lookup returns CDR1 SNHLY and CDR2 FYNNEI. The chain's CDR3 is CASSDGGVNTEAFF. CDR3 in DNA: TGTGCCAGCAGTGATGGTGGTGTTAACACTGAAGCTTTCTTT.

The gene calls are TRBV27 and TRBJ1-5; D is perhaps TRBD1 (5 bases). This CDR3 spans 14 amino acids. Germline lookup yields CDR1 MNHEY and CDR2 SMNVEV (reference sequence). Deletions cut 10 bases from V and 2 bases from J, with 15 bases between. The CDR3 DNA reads TGTGCCACCAAAGGTAGGGGTCGCAATCAGCCCCAGCATTTT. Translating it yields CATKGRGRNQPQHF.

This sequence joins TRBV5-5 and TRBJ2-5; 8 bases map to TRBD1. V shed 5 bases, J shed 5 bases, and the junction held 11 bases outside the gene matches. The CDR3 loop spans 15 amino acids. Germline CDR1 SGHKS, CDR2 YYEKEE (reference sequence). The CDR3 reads CASSLEQGAWETQYF. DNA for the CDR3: TGTGCCAGCAGTCTTGAGCAGGGGGCATGGGAGACCCAGTACTTC.

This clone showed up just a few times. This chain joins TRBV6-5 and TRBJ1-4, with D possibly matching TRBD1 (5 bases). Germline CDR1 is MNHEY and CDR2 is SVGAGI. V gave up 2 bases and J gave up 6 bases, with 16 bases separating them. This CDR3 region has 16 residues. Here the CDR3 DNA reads TGTGCCAGCAGTTACCGCCGGGTGGGGCGCGATGAAAAACTGTTTTTT. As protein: CASSYRRVGRDEKLFF.

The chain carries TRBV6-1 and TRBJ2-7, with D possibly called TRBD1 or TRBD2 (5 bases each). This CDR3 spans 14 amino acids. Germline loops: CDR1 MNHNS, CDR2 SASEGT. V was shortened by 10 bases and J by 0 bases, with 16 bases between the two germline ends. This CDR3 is CATGKGTLSYEQYF. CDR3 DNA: TGTGCCACCGGAAAGGGGACCCTCTCCTACGAGCAGTACTTC.

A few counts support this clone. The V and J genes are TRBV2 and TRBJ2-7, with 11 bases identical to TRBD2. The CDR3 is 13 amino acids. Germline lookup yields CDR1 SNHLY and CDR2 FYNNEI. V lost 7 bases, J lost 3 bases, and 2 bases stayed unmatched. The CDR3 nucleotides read TGTGCCAGCATAGGGACTAGCGGCTACGAGCAGTACTTC. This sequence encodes CASIGTSGYEQYF.

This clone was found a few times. The CDR3 loop reads CASSVPPNEQFF. The CDR3 DNA reads TGTGCCAGCAGCGTACCCCCCAATGAGCAGTTCTTC. This chain uses TRBV9 with TRBJ2-1; no reliable D call. The CDR3 is made up of 12 amino acids. Germline V gene lookup returns CDR1 SGDLS and CDR2 YYNGEE. Trimming pared 1 base from V and 6 bases from J, leaving 5 bases between.

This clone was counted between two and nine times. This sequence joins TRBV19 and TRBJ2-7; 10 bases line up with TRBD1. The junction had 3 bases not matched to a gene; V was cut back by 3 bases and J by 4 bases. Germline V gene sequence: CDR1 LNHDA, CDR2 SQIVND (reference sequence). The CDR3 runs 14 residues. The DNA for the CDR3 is TGTGCCAGTAGTATGGGGGACAGGGGATACGAGCAGTACTTC. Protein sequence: CASSMGDRGYEQYF. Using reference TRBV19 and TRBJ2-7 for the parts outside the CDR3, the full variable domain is DGGITQSPKYLFRKEGQNVTLSCEQNLNHDAMYWYRQDPGQGLRLIYYSQIVNDFQKGDIAEGYSVSREKKESFPLTVTSAQKNPTAFYLCASSMGDRGYEQYFGPGTRLTVT.

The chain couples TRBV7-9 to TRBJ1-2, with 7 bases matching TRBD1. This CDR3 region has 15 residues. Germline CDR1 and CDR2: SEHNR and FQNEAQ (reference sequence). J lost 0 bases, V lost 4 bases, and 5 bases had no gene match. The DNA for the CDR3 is TGTGCCAGCAGCTCGACAGGGCTAACTAACTATGGCTACACCTTC. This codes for CASSSTGLTNYGYTF.

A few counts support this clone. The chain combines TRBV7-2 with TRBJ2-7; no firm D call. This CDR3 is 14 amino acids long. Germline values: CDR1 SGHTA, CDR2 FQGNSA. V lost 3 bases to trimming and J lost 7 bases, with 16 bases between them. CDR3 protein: CASSFSSQLREQYF. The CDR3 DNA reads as TGTGCCAGCAGCTTTAGCTCCCAGCTGAGAGAGCAGTACTTC.

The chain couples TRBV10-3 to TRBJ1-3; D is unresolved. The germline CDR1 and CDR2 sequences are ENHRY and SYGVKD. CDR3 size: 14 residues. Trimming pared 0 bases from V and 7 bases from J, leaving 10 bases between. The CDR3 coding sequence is TGTGCCATCAGTGAGTCCGGCTCCTGGAACACCATATATTTT. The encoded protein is CAISESGSWNTIYF.